This TCR beta chain emerged from a study of shared clonotypes between healthy human individuals. The study, taken as a whole, reports: When naive CD4 clonotypes were compared across a few donors, 4% to 6.5% were shared. Blood alone was sampled, and tissue repertoires likely differ.

Of note for this clone: The antigen is undetermined.

Deep was the level used in running the assay. Assay: immunoSEQ multiplex PCR; the TCRdb copy retains only in-frame clones and omits some. The sample gives roughly 2.4 million clones, almost 96% of which show up once; around 0.13% is in the top ten. Trimming removed 5 bases from V and 7 bases from J, with 20 bases in between. CDR3 size: 16 residues. In germline, CDR1 is SEHNR, CDR2 FQNEAQ (reference sequence). The chain couples TRBV7-9 to TRBJ1-4; D is ambiguous. The receptor was isolated from a man between 18 and 35 years old in good health. Material for sequencing was naive CD4+ T cells sorted from blood. The subset is: CD45RA+ positively selected. The CDR3 sequence: CASSTPDPASIEKLFF. CDR3 DNA sequence: TGTGCCAGCAGCACCCCGGACCCTGCCTCGATTGAAAAACTGTTTTTT.